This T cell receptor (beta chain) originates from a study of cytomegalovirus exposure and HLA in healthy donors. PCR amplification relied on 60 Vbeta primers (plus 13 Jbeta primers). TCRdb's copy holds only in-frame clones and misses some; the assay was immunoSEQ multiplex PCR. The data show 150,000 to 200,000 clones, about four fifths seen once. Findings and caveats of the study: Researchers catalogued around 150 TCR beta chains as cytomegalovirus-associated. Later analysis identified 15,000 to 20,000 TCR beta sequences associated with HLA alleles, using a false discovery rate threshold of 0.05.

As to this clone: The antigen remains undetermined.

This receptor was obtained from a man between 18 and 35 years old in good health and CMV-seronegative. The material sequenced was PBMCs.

This CDR3 is CASSPLGGDNEQFF. The CDR3 coding sequence is TGTGCCAGCAGCCCCCTCGGGGGGGACAATGAGCAGTTCTTC. The chain links TRBV7-8 to TRBJ2-1; 8 nucleotides align to TRBD2. There are 14 residues in the CDR3. After removal of 5 bases from V and 5 bases from J, the junction contained 5 bases not matched to a gene. In germline, CDR1 is SGHVS, CDR2 FQNEAQ. Together with reference TRBV7-8 and TRBJ2-1, the CDR3 gives the full variable domain: GAGVSQSPRYKVAKRGQDVALRCDPISGHVSLFWYQQALGQGPEFLTYFQNEAQLDKSGLPSDRFFAERPEGSVSTLKIQRTQQEDSAVYLCASSPLGGDNEQFFGPGTRLTVL.